These T cell receptor beta chains were read from a single sample in a study of blood T cell repertoires in COVID-19. The repertoire was sequenced with immunoSEQ multiplex PCR; TCRdb's copy has only in-frame clones and lacks some. This sample carries about 280,000 clones, around 89% of them seen once, and the ten largest clones take about 4.2%. Material for sequencing was peripheral blood. These TCRs come from a man between 35 and 55 years old with acute or convalescent COVID-19. Both conserved end residues are trimmed from each CDR3.

v_gene: TRBV19; j_gene: TRBJ1-6; CDR3aa: ASSSGTYNSPLH
v_gene: TRBV5-4; j_gene: TRBJ2-2; CDR3aa: ASSRDRGHTGELF
v_gene: TRBV5-4; j_gene: TRBJ1-1; CDR3aa: ASSLSSGLNTEAF
v_gene: TRBV11-3; j_gene: TRBJ2-3; CDR3aa: ASSLDPATDTQY
v_gene: TRBV5-4; j_gene: TRBJ1-1; CDR3aa: ASSPSPTVNTEAF
v_gene: TRBV11-2; j_gene: TRBJ1-1; CDR3aa: ASSRYVTSPMNTEAF
v_gene: TRBV4-2; j_gene: TRBJ2-1; CDR3aa: ASSQPGGQAEQF
v_gene: TRBV18; j_gene: TRBJ2-1; CDR3aa: ASSPSGLADGYNEQF
v_gene: TRBV10-2; j_gene: TRBJ1-2; CDR3aa: ASSESTGRGYGYT
v_gene: TRBV14; j_gene: TRBJ2-7; CDR3aa: ASSQGYAYRGRALYEQY
v_gene: TRBV30; j_gene: TRBJ1-5; CDR3aa: AWSADRGPQPQH
v_gene: TRBV27; j_gene: TRBJ1-3; CDR3aa: ASRGAGWRNTIY
v_gene: TRBV12-5; j_gene: TRBJ1-5; CDR3aa: ASVAGTGAYSNQPQH
v_gene: TRBV4-2; j_gene: TRBJ2-1; CDR3aa: ASSNLLGSGGADYNEQF
v_gene: TRBV3-1/TRBV3-2; j_gene: TRBJ2-2; CDR3aa: ASSQDFPGNTGELF
v_gene: TRBV5-1; j_gene: TRBJ1-2; CDR3aa: ASSLDLGADYGYT
v_gene: TRBV7-6; j_gene: TRBJ1-4; CDR3aa: ASSLGTGSYEKLF
v_gene: TRBV18; j_gene: TRBJ1-6; CDR3aa: ASSSGRKLYNSPLH
v_gene: TRBV5-4; j_gene: TRBJ2-2; CDR3aa: ASSLSGIQSGELF
v_gene: TRBV5-6; j_gene: TRBJ1-5; CDR3aa: ASSYRQGNQPQH
v_gene: TRBV6-5; j_gene: TRBJ1-2; CDR3aa: ASMGGTGNYGYT
v_gene: TRBV4-1; j_gene: TRBJ1-2; CDR3aa: ASSPSTVFLYGYT
v_gene: TRBV11-3; j_gene: TRBJ2-3; CDR3aa: ASSLGSSVDTDTQY
v_gene: TRBV29-1; j_gene: TRBJ1-2; CDR3aa: SATRDRGVGYT
v_gene: TRBV5-1; j_gene: TRBJ1-6; CDR3aa: ASSLEPGGNSPLH
v_gene: TRBV4-1; j_gene: TRBJ2-7; CDR3aa: ASSQESGGIYEQY
v_gene: TRBV5-5; j_gene: TRBJ1-1; CDR3aa: ASSLQRNTEAF
v_gene: TRBV11-2; j_gene: TRBJ2-6; CDR3aa: ASSRSGTGGSGANVLT
v_gene: TRBV5-4; j_gene: TRBJ2-1; CDR3aa: ASSVTSSGYNEQF
v_gene: TRBV20-1; j_gene: TRBJ2-7; CDR3aa: SASSPGQGHEQY
v_gene: TRBV5-1; j_gene: TRBJ1-1; CDR3aa: ASRLQGENTEAF
v_gene: TRBV5-6; j_gene: TRBJ1-6; CDR3aa: ASSLASGSSYNSPLH
v_gene: TRBV24-1; j_gene: TRBJ2-7; CDR3aa: ATSDSTGQTYEQY
v_gene: TRBV6-5; j_gene: TRBJ1-6; CDR3aa: ASSGMGQALH
v_gene: TRBV11-3; j_gene: TRBJ1-4; CDR3aa: ASSLETETATNEKLF
v_gene: TRBV6-5; j_gene: TRBJ1-1; CDR3aa: ASSYSGQWGAEAF
v_gene: TRBV4-1; j_gene: TRBJ1-2; CDR3aa: ASSQDRGYHGYT
v_gene: TRBV12-3/TRBV12-4; j_gene: TRBJ1-2; CDR3aa: ASSYREGYGYT
v_gene: TRBV11-3; j_gene: TRBJ1-5; CDR3aa: ASSLNGGPQPQH
v_gene: TRBV30; j_gene: TRBJ2-4; CDR3aa: AWANPSGDPAKNIQY
v_gene: TRBV2; j_gene: TRBJ2-5; CDR3aa: ASSEGRRGGQETQY
v_gene: TRBV5-4; j_gene: TRBJ1-4; CDR3aa: ASSSTASGEKLF
v_gene: TRBV12-3/TRBV12-4; j_gene: TRBJ1-1; CDR3aa: AIVRQGRTEAF
v_gene: TRBV9; j_gene: TRBJ1-2; CDR3aa: ATGGTGNYGYT